This T cell receptor (beta chain) was profiled in a study of graft-versus-host responses after intestinal transplantation. Study overall: Isolated intestinal, liver-intestinal, or multivisceral transplants had been given to the recipients. All recipients were given anti-thymocyte globulin induction, and tacrolimus and steroids were then administered for around three years.

Measured with immunoSEQ multiplex PCR; TCRdb has only the in-frame clones, and not every one. The sample carries some 130,000 clones, 90% to 95% recorded once. Study-level points and caveats: Subjects displaying graft-donor T cell macrochimerism possessed elevated graft-versus-host to host-versus-graft clonal ratios inside allografts.

A word on this clone: Its cognate antigen is unknown.

The CDR3 has 15 residues. CDR1 SGHRS and CDR2 YFSETQ come from the germline V gene. V dropped 4 bases and J dropped 7 bases, with 17 bases sitting between them. The material sequenced was unstimulated CD4+ T cells sorted from spleen or lymph node cells, taken before intestinal transplant. The source is a human donor who received an intestinal transplant. This chain joins TRBV5-1 and TRBJ1-4; tentative D call: TRBD1 (5 bases). This chain's CDR3 is CASSLAGTGREKLFF. CDR3 DNA sequence: TGCGCCAGCAGCCTGGCCGGGACCGGGCGTGAAAAACTGTTTTTT.